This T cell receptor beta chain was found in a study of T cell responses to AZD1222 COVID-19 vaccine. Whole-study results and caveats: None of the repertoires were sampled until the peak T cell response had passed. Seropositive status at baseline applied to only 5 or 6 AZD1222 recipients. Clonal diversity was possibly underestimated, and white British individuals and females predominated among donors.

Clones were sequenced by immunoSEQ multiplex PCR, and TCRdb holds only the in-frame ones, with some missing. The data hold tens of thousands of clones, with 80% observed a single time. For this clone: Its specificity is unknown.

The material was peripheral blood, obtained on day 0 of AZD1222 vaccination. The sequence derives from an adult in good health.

The CDR3 sequence is CASSERTNSPLHF. The CDR3 DNA sequence: TGTGCCAGCAGTGAAAGGACAAATTCACCCCTCCACTTT. This chain connects TRBV2 to TRBJ1-6, with D perhaps TRBD1 (5 bases). CDR3 length equals 13 residues. Trimming stripped 2 bases from V and 7 bases from J, with 6 bases between. Per the germline V gene, CDR1 is SNHLY and CDR2 is FYNNEI.